A single sample gave rise to the 24 T cell receptor beta chains below, sequenced in a study of blood T cell repertoires in COVID-19. The protocol was immunoSEQ multiplex PCR, while the TCRdb copy is restricted to in-frame clones and leaves out a portion. The data contain roughly 200,000 clones, 75% to 85% of them singletons. The sample consisted of PBMCs or T cells enriched from blood (not recorded which). The receptors originated from a man aged 35-49 years who had recovered from COVID-19.

The rearrangement uses TRBV9 and TRBJ2-6; D perhaps matches TRBD2 (5 bases). CDR3 length: 14 amino acids. The germline V gene has CDR1 SGDLS and CDR2 YYNGEE. V was pared by 7 bases and J by 8 bases, with 16 bases between. CDR3: CASGVSRVTNVLTF. CDR3 DNA sequence: TGTGCCAGCGGTGTCTCGAGGGTAACCAACGTCCTGACTTTC.

In nucleotides, the CDR3 is TGTGCCAGCAGCTTCGATCTGAAGCGGCCGTACAATGAGCAGTTCTTC. It is translated as CASSFDLKRPYNEQFF. The J gene is TRBJ2-1, the V gene TRBV5-5, with a weak D call TRBD2 (5 bases). The V gene's germline CDR1 is SGHKS and CDR2 YYEKEE (reference sequence). Deletions cut 2 bases from V and 4 bases from J, with 16 bases between. This CDR3 contains 16 residues.

This rearrangement joins TRBV10-2 to TRBJ1-1; no firm D call. V shed 7 bases and J shed 3 bases, with 12 bases lying between them. Germline loops: CDR1 WSHSY, CDR2 SAAADI. The CDR3 is 13 amino acids. The CDR3 coding sequence is TGCGCCAGCATATTGAATCGAGACACTGAAGCTTTCTTT. Amino acids: CASILNRDTEAFF.

The genes are TRBV2 and TRBJ2-2; TRBD2 is a possible D gene (6 bases). This CDR3 spans 15 amino acids. The germline gives CDR1 SNHLY, CDR2 FYNNEI. The V end lost 6 bases, the J end lost 4 bases, and 15 bases lay between the germline ends. CDR3 in amino acids: CASRLGLPSTGELFF. CDR3 in DNA: TGTGCCAGCAGACTCGGACTACCTTCCACCGGGGAGCTGTTTTTT.

Only one count was recorded for this clone. The V gene is TRBV27, the J gene TRBJ1-2, with TRBD1 matching 7 bases. Germline V lookup: CDR1 MNHEY, CDR2 SMNVEV (reference sequence). V shed 7 bases, J shed 4 bases, and the junction held 6 bases outside the gene matches. The CDR3 has 13 amino acids. The CDR3 DNA reads as TGTGCCAGCAAGAAGGGGGCGGGCTATGGCTACACCTTC. Translation gives CASKKGAGYGYTF.

This clone occurred many times. The chain joins TRBV19 to TRBJ2-3; D may be TRBD2 (5 bases). Germline CDR1 and CDR2: LNHDA and SQIVND (reference sequence). Between the trimmed V and J ends, which lost 2 bases and 2 bases, there was a span of 11 bases. The CDR3 extends over 15 amino acids. Written as DNA, the CDR3 is TGTGCCAGTAGTATACGAGGGATTACCACAGATACGCAGTATTTT. It yields the protein CASSIRGITTDTQYF.

V and J are TRBV9 and TRBJ1-5, with TRBD1 matching 9 bases. This CDR3 is 14 amino acids long. After removal of 4 bases from V and 5 bases from J, the junction contained 4 bases not matched to a gene. Germline lookup yields CDR1 SGDLS and CDR2 YYNGEE. In DNA, the CDR3 is TGTGCCAGCAGCCAAGGGACAGGGTATCAGCCCCAGCATTTT. This translates into CASSQGTGYQPQHF.

The V call is TRBV28, the J call TRBJ1-2, with 8 bases identical to TRBD1. V lost 6 bases and J lost 11; bases outside the gene matches: 11. Germline CDR1 MDHEN, CDR2 SYDVKM. The CDR3 spans 13 residues. This chain's CDR3 is CASSPELQGEYTF. CDR3 nucleotides: TGTGCCAGCAGCCCTGAGCTACAGGGGGAATACACCTTC.

The V call is TRBV19, the J call TRBJ1-1, with TRBD1 identical over 9 bases. The CDR3 has 13 amino acids. The V and J ends lost 4 bases and 4 bases, in that order; junction bases with no gene match: 1. The germline gives CDR1 LNHDA, CDR2 SQIVND (reference sequence). The CDR3 loop reads CASSRQGGTEAFF. Written as DNA, the CDR3 is TGTGCCAGTAGTAGACAGGGGGGCACTGAAGCTTTCTTT.

This clone came up a few times. V gene TRBV9 combines with J gene TRBJ2-1, with D possibly being TRBD2 (6 bases). The length of the CDR3 is 14 residues. Germline CDR1 reads SGDLS; CDR2 reads YYNGEE. The ends were cut back, 7 bases at V and 1 base at J, with 12 bases in the middle. The CDR3: CASGGTNSYNEQFF. In DNA form, the CDR3 reads TGTGCCAGCGGGGGGACGAATTCCTACAATGAGCAGTTCTTC.

The chain combines TRBV7-3 with TRBJ2-1, with 12 bases that match TRBD2. Unmatched junction bases numbered 5, after V lost 5 bases and J lost 6 bases. This CDR3 comprises 15 residues. CDR1 is SGHTA and CDR2 is FQGTGA in the germline V gene. The chain's CDR3 is CASSQTSGGVNEQFF. The CDR3 DNA reads as TGTGCCAGCAGCCAGACTAGCGGGGGTGTCAATGAGCAGTTCTTC.

The rearrangement uses TRBV4-2 and TRBJ2-7, with 8 bases that match TRBD1. This CDR3 is built from 14 residues. Germline assignment: CDR1 LGHNA and CDR2 YNFKEQ. The trim removed 4 bases at V and 4 bases at J, leaving 6 bases unmatched. The CDR3 coding sequence is TGTGCCAGCAGCCTTACAGGGGGTAGTTACGAGCAGTACTTC. Translating it yields CASSLTGGSYEQYF.

This clone was detected only once. The J gene is TRBJ1-4, the V gene TRBV6-4; 12 nucleotides align to TRBD1. Germline loops: CDR1 MRHNA, CDR2 SNTAGT. CDR3 length: 17 residues. The junction had 11 bases not matched to a gene; V was cut back by 4 bases and J by 8 bases. CDR3 sequence (DNA): TGTGCCAGCAGTGCAACCGGGACAGGGGGCTCACGGGAAAAACTGTTTTTT. Translated, it gives CASSATGTGGSREKLFF.

The chain links TRBV30 to TRBJ1-1; 10 bases are shared with TRBD1. The CDR3 spans 12 residues. Trimming cost V 7 bases and J 8 bases; bases outside gene matches: 7. CDR1 and CDR2 (germline): GTSNPN, SVGIG (reference sequence). The CDR3 region has the DNA TGTGCCTCGGGACAGGGGTTTGGGGAAGCTTTCTTT. This encodes CASGQGFGEAFF.

The genes are TRBV3-1 (or the pseudogene TRBV3-2) and TRBJ2-7, with 7 bases matching TRBD1. Germline V CDR1 and CDR2: LGHDT, YNNKEL (reference sequence). The CDR3 length is 18 residues. V trimming: 0 bases; J trimming: 5 bases; junction bases outside the gene matches: 16. In DNA form, the CDR3 reads TGTGCCAGCAGCCAAGATTTTGTACGGGACAGAGGTTACCACGAGCAGTACTTC. It encodes CASSQDFVRDRGYHEQYF.

The CDR3 region is CASSHNQGSVYEQYF. Written as DNA, the CDR3 is TGCGCCAGCAGCCATAATCAGGGGTCTGTCTACGAGCAGTACTTC. The chain is built from TRBV4-1 and TRBJ2-7, with D perhaps matching TRBD1 (6 bases). The CDR3 has 15 residues. The V end lost 3 bases, the J end lost 3 bases, and 15 bases lay between the germline ends. Germline-derived CDR1 and CDR2 are MGHRA and YSYEKL.

This chain joins TRBV27 and TRBJ2-3; tentative D call: TRBD2 (5 bases). Germline CDR1 reads MNHEY; CDR2 reads SMNVEV (reference sequence). V was cut by 5 bases and J by 3 bases, with 18 bases left in between. This CDR3 is 16 amino acids long. CDR3 sequence reads: CASSRMKSRGTDTQYF. CDR3 bases: TGTGCCAGCAGTCGGATGAAGAGTCGGGGAACAGATACGCAGTATTTT.

The chain employs TRBV10-2 and TRBJ2-3; 7 nucleotides match TRBD2. Germline assignment: CDR1 WSHSY and CDR2 SAAADI. This CDR3 region has 14 residues. J lost 5 bases, V lost 8 bases, and 10 bases had no gene match. The CDR3 DNA reads as TGCGCCAGCTTGGGAGGGCTAATTGGAGATACGCAGTATTTT. Residues: CASLGGLIGDTQYF.

This CDR3 reads CASSSRLRDTLTNEKLFF. The DNA for the CDR3 is TGTGCCAGCAGTTCACGACTCCGGGACACACTAACTAATGAAAAACTGTTTTTT. This rearrangement joins TRBV27 to TRBJ1-4, with a tentative D call TRBD1 (6 bases). Per germline, CDR1 MNHEY and CDR2 SMNVEV (reference sequence). The V end was cut by 4 bases, the J end by 1 base, with 19 bases between. The CDR3 has 18 residues.

V and J are TRBV18 and TRBJ2-1; D unclear. Trimming removed 3 bases from V and 9 bases from J, with 15 bases in between. Germline V CDR1 and CDR2: KGHSH, LQKENI. This CDR3 is built from 14 residues. The CDR3 spells CASSPIRLTGEQFF. Written as DNA, the CDR3 is TGTGCCAGCTCACCTATAAGGTTAACGGGTGAGCAGTTCTTC. The entire variable domain, with the rest obtained from reference TRBV18 and TRBJ2-1, is as follows: NAGVMQNPRHLVRRRGQEARLRCSPMKGHSHVYWYRQLPEEGLKFMVYLQKENIIDESGMPKERFSAEFPKEGPSILRIQQVVRGDSAAYFCASSPIRLTGEQFFGPGTRLTVL.

The chain uses TRBV29-1 and TRBJ1-2, with 7 positions matching TRBD1. V dropped 6 bases and J dropped 6; count of bases not matched to a gene: 4. The CDR3 covers 11 residues. The germline V gene encodes CDR1 SQVTM and CDR2 ANQGSEA. The CDR3 loop is CSVVDRDGYTF. The CDR3 DNA is TGCAGCGTGGTTGACAGGGATGGCTACACCTTC. Full variable domain (missing parts from reference TRBV29-1 and TRBJ1-2): SAVISQKPSRDICQRGTSLTIQCQVDSQVTMMFWYRQQPGQSLTLIATANQGSEATYESGFVIDKFPISRPNLTFSTLTVSNMSPEDSSIYLCSVVDRDGYTFGSGTRLTVV.

The genes are TRBV7-9 and TRBJ1-2; D remains ambiguous. Germline-derived CDR1 and CDR2 are SEHNR and FQNEAQ (reference sequence). The V and J ends lost 10 bases and 5 bases respectively, with 20 bases between them. The CDR3 consists of 14 residues. Written as DNA, the CDR3 is TGTGCCACGTATCAAACCCAGGAGGCTTATGGCTACACCTTC. Translation: CATYQTQEAYGYTF.

The chain combines TRBV5-3 with TRBJ1-5, with 9 bases matching TRBD1. TRBV5-3 qualifies as an ORF whose function is uncertain. The CDR3 totals 18 residues. With 0 bases clipped from V and 0 bases from J, the junction kept 7 bases outside the gene matches. The CDR3 loop reads CARSLEIGTGNSNQPQHF. In DNA, the CDR3 is TGTGCCAGAAGCTTGGAAATAGGGACAGGGAATAGCAATCAGCCCCAGCATTTT.

The chain uses TRBV5-5 and TRBJ1-4, with TRBD1 identical over 8 bases. Germline assignment: CDR1 SGHKS and CDR2 YYEKEE (reference sequence). CDR3 length: 15 amino acids. V dropped 0 bases and J dropped 8; count of bases not matched to a gene: 6. The CDR3 sequence: CASSLVGQATEKLFF. CDR3 DNA sequence: TGTGCCAGCAGCTTGGTGGGACAGGCGACGGAAAAACTGTTTTTT. The complete variable domain, with remaining parts taken from reference TRBV5-5 and TRBJ1-4, reads DAGVTQSPTHLIKTRGQQVTLRCSPISGHKSVSWYQQVLGQGPQFIFQYYEKEERGRGNFPDRFSARQFPNYSSELNVNALLLGDSALYLCASSLVGQATEKLFFGSGTQLSVL.